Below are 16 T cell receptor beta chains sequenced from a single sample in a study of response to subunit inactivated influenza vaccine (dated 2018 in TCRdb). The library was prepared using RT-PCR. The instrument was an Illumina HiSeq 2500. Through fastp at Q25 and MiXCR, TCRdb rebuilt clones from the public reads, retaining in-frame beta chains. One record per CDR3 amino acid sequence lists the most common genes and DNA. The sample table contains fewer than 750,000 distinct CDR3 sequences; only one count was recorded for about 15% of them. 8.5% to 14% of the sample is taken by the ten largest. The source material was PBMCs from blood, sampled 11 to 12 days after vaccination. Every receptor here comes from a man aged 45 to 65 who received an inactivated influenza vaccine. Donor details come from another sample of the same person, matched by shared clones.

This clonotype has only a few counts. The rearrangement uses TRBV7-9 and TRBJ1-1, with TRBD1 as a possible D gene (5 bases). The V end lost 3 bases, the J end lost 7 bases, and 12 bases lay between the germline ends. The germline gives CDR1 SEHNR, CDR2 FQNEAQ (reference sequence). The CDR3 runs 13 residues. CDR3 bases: TGTGCCAGCAGCTTTAAGGGAAGGGGTGAAGCTTTCTTT. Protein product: CASSFKGRGEAFF.

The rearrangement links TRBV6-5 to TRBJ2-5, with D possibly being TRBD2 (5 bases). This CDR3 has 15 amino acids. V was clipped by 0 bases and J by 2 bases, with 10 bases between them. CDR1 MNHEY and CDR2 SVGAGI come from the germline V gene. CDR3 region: CASSYSGLPQETQYF. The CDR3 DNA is TGTGCCAGCAGTTACTCCGGACTCCCACAAGAGACCCAGTACTTC.

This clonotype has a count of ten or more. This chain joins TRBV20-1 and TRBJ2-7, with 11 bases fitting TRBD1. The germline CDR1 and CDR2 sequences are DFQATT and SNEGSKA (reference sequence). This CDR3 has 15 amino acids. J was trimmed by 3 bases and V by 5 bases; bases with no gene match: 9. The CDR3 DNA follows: TGCAGTGCTGAAATTCGGGACAGGGGGTACTACGAGCAGTACTTC. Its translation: CSAEIRDRGYYEQYF.

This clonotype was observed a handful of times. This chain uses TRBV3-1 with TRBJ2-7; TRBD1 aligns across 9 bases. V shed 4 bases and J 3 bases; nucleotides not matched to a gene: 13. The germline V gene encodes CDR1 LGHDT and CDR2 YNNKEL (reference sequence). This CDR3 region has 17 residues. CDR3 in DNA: TGTGCCAGCAGCCCAACGGCGACAACAGGGGGCAACTACGAGCAGTACTTC. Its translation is CASSPTATTGGNYEQYF.

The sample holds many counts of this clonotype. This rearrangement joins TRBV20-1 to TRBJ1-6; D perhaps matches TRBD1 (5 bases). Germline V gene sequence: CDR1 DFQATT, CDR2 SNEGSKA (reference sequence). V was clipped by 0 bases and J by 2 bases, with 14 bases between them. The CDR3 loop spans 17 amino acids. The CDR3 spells CSARDESGFTYNSPLHF. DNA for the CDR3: TGCAGTGCTAGAGATGAGTCAGGGTTCACCTATAATTCACCCCTCCACTTT.

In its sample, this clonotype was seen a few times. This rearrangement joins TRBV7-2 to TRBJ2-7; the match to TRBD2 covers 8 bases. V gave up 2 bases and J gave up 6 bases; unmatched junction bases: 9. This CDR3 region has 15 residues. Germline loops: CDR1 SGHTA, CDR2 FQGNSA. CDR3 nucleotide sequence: TGTGCCAGCAGCTTAACGGGAGGGCCATCGCGCGAGCAGTACTTC. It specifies CASSLTGGPSREQYF.

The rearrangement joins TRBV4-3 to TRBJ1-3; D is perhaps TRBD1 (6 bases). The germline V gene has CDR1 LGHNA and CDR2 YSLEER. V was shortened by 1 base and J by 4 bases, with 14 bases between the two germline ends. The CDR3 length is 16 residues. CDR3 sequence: CASSQGTGTAGNTIYF. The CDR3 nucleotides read TGCGCCAGCAGCCAAGGTACAGGGACGGCGGGAAACACCATATATTTT.

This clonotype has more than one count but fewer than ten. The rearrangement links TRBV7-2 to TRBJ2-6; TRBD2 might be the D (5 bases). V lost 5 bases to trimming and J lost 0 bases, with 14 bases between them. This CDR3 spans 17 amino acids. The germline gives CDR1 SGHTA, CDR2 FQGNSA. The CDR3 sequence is CASSPRGQNSGANVLTF. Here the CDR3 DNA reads TGTGCCAGCAGCCCCCGAGGGCAGAACTCTGGGGCCAACGTCCTGACTTTC.

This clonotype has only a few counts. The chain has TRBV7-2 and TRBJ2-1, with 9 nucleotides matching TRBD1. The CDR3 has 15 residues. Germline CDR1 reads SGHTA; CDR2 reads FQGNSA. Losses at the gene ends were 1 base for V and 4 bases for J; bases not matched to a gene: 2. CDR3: CASSLEGTGYNEQFF. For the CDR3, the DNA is TGTGCCAGCAGCTTAGAGGGGACAGGGTACAATGAGCAGTTCTTC.

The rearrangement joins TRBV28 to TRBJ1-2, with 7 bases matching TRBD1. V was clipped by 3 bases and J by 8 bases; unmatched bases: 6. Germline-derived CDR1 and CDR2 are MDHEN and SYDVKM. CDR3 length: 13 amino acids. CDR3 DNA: TGTGCCAGCAGTTTTTCAGGGGGAAGAGGCTACACCTTC. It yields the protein CASSFSGGRGYTF.

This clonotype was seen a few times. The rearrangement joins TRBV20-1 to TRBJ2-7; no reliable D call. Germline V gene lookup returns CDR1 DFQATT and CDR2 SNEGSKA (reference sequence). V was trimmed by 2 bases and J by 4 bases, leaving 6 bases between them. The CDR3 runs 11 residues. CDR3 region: CSARQIYEQYF. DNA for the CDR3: TGCAGTGCTAGACAGATTTACGAGCAGTACTTC.

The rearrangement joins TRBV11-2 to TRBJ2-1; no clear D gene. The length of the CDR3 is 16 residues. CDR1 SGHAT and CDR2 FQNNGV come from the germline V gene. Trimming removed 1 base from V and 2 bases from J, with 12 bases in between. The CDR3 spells CASSLAPFPAYNEQFF. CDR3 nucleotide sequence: TGTGCCAGCAGCTTAGCCCCTTTTCCCGCCTACAATGAGCAGTTCTTC.

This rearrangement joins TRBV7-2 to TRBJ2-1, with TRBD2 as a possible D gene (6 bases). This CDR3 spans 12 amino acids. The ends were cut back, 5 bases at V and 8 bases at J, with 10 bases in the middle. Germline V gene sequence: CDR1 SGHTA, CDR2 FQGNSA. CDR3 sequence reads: CASSRLEDEQFF. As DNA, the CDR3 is TGTGCCAGCAGCCGACTAGAGGATGAGCAGTTCTTC. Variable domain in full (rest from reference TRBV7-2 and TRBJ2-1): GAGVSQSPSNKVTEKGKDVELRCDPISGHTALYWYRQSLGQGLEFLIYFQGNSAPDKSGLPSDRFSAERTGGSVSTLTIQRTQQEDSAVYLCASSRLEDEQFFGPGTRLTVL.

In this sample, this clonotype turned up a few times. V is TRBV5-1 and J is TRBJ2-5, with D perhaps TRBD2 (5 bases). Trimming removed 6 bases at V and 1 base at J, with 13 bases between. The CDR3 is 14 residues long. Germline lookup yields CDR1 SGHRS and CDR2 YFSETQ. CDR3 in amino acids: CASTSGTTQETQYF. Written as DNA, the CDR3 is TGCGCCAGCACCTCGGGAACTACCCAAGAGACCCAGTACTTC.

The CDR3 loop is CASRWKQGMNTEAFF. CDR3 bases: TGTGCCAGCAGATGGAAACAGGGCATGAACACTGAAGCTTTCTTT. The chain combines TRBV7-9 with TRBJ1-1, with TRBD1 as a possible D gene (6 bases). The V end lost 6 bases, the J end lost 0 bases, and 14 bases lay between the germline ends. This CDR3 contains 15 residues. Per the germline V gene, CDR1 is SEHNR and CDR2 is FQNEAQ (reference sequence).

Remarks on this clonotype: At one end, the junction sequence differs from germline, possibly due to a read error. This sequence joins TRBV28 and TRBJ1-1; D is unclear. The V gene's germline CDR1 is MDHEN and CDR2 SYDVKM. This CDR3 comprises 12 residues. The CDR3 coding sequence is TGTTCCAGCAGTTTGCTGAACACTGAAGCTTTCTTT. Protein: CSSSLLNTEAFF.